This T cell receptor (beta chain) is from a study of long-term antiretroviral therapy in people with HIV (dated by TCRdb to between 2021 and 2022). For the study in its entirety: The earliest samples were collected roughly a decade before the 2015 WHO recommendation for immediate ART, at a time when ART was usually postponed until CD4 counts fell. A retrospective serial study tested whether ART initiation and durable HIV suppression were associated with changes in peripheral blood TRB repertoire composition and diversity. The cohort contributed about 190 cryopreserved PBMC samples from a few dozen adults with confirmed HIV infection, collected serially over a mean of around 6 years (range 1-12). Of the roughly 32 participants with HIV, ten to eleven were female. No cross-contamination during QIAcube processing was shown when test extractions of a monoclonal T-cell line were performed alongside about 30 polyclonal samples. What the research found in general, with its limitations: Starting ART was linked to a significant rise in TRB diversity, yet even with long-term ART the diversity remained significantly lower than in transplant donor controls. Since PBMC availability was limited, sequencing covered only the TCR beta chain, with no alpha chain pairing. The samples span the years 2004 to 2017, and the ART regimens used at that time may not be as effective as current regimens. At every time point, the repertoire was dominated by expanded TRB clones first identified before ART initiation, although this dominance fluctuated and, in many PLHIV, declined after ART. Inferences about post-ART repertoire changes were limited because no data were available on ART adherence, viral resistance or therapy changes. Because pre-ART samples had limited cell numbers, profiling was done on unsorted PBMC rather than on sorted CD4+ and CD8+ T cells. HIV repertoires had narrower CDR3 length ranges than controls, and the network structure suggested an antigen-experienced repertoire that shifted only slightly toward naive after ART.

CDR1 SGHDT and CDR2 YYEEEE are derived from the germline V gene. Deletion took 0 bases off V and 4 bases off J, with a span of 7 bases between the germline ends. The CDR3 runs 13 amino acids, cysteine and phenylalanine included. CDR3 DNA only is kept here, 39 bases in frame from base 1. The sample holds a few counts of this clone. It has no known antigen specificity. No base qualities exist here, and no much larger clone lies one base off it. Participants were included only if at least one PBMC sample before ART initiation and at least two post-ART samples were available. All participants with HIV were treated in the United States of America. Before DNA extraction, cryopreserved samples of roughly 0.95-10 million PBMC were thawed and washed. At the time of the earliest PBMC sample, participants with HIV were aged between roughly 23 and 60 years. Per participant, PBMC samples came from 1-4 timepoints prior to ART initiation and 2-8 timepoints following ART initiation, for a median of 7 samples. For every participant, serial HIV viral load, CD4+ T-cell count, ART history and demographic data were obtained. Genomic DNA was extracted from unsorted PBMC with a Qiagen kit on a QIAcube, processed in batches of 12 samples.

The immunoSEQ hsTCRB v3.0 assay was used at survey level resolution to sequence the TRB variable region. A depth of about 35,000-55,000 T-cell genomes per sample was targeted for TRB sequencing. TRB libraries were pooled and sequenced on an Illumina MiSeq using a v3 150-cycle kit. Per the original workflow: Repertoire analysis was performed in R inside a reproducible Nextflow workflow that covered QC, data transformation and analysis. LymphoSeq2, an R package for AIRR-Seq data exploration, was used to implement custom analyses. A handful of samples yielding fewer than 5000 total TRB sequences were excluded, leaving 150 to 200 analyzed HIV repertoires. Of the 188 retained HIV repertoires, about 60 were collected before and 120 to 130 after ART initiation. Repertoires were downsampled to 5000 TRB nucleotide sequences, and summary statistics were averaged over 100 downsampling iterations. The analysis kept only TRB sequences whose CDR3 regions were at least seven amino acids long. Diversity was assessed using a clonality score derived from Shannon entropy and using the Gini coefficient. Repertoire networks linked the top 5000 CDR3 amino acid sequences whenever two sequences differed by an edit distance of one. For TRB CDR3 amino acid sequences, GLIPH2 was used to predict antigen specificity groups and MHC restriction. Known CMV, EBV, HIV or tissue antigen associations were flagged by matching CDR3 amino acid sequences against VDJdb and McPAS-TCR. Pre-ART, post-ART and control groups were compared with Wilcoxon signed-rank tests and Holm-Bonferroni correction. The table was pulled from immuneACCESS by TCRdb, which kept in-frame rearrangements only. Such tables lose some clones; where checked, under half of the loss comes from unresolved V genes, and the rest has no known cause. V and J calls and clone size follow that table, whereas D and trimming were derived from the DNA. The sample contains 25,000 to 30,000 clones, roughly 85% of them found a single time. Of the sample, over 8.5% falls within the top ten clones.

The source of this sequence is a young man with HIV. Sequences were derived from unsorted PBMCs, sampled 0.8 years before starting antiretroviral therapy. The chain joins TRBV5-6 to TRBJ1-2, with the D gene too uncertain to name. This receptor carries the CDR3 CASSLAEPYGYTF. The nucleotide sequence is given as TGTGCCAGCAGCTTGGCAGAACCCTATGGCTACACCTTC. The variable domain in full, with residues beyond the CDR3 obtained from the reference TRBV5-6 and TRBJ1-2 genes, is DAGVTQSPTHLIKTRGQQVTLRCSPKSGHDTVSWYQQALGQGPQFIFQYYEEEERQRGNFPDRFSGHQFPNYSSELNVNALLLGDSALYLCASSLAEPYGYTFGSGTRLTVV.